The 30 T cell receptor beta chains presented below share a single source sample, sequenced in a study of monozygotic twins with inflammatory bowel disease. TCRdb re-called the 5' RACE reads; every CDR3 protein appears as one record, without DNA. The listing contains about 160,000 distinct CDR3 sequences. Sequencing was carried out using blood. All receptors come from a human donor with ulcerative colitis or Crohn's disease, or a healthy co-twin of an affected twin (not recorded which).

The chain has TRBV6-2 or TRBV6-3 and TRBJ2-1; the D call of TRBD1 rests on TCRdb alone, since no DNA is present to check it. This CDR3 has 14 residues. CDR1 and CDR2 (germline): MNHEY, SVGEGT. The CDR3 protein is CASTRDSLENEQFF.

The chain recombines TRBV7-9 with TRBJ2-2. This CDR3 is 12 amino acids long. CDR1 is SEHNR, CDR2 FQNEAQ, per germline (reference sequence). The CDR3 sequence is CASYSRTGELFF.

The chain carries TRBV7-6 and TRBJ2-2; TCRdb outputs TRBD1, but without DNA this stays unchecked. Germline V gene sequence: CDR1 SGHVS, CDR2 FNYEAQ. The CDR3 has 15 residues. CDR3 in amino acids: CASSLRQGHTGELFF.

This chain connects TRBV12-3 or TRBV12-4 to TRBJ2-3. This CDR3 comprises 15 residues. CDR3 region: CASSPNSEISDTQYF.

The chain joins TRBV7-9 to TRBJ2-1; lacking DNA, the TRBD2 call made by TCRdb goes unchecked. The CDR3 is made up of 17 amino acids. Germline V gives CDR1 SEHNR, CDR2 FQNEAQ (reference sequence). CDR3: CASSRAGAGGPYNEQFF.

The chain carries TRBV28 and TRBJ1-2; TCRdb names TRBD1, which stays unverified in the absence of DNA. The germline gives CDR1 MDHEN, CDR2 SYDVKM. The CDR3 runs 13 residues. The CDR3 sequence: CASRGDRDYGYTF.

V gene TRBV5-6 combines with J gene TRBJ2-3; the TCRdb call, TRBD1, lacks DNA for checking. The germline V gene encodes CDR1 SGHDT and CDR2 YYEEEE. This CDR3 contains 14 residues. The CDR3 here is CASSLGAWTDTQYF. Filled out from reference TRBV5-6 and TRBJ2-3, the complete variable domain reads DAGVTQSPTHLIKTRGQQVTLRCSPKSGHDTVSWYQQALGQGPQFIFQYYEEEERQRGNFPDRFSGHQFPNYSSELNVNALLLGDSALYLCASSLGAWTDTQYFGPGTRLTVL.

CDR3 protein: CATSSMTGGYEQYF. The rearrangement links TRBV15 to TRBJ2-7; the D call of TRBD1 rests on TCRdb alone, since no DNA is present to check it. Germline lookup yields CDR1 LNHNV and CDR2 YYDKDF (reference sequence). This CDR3 has 14 amino acids.

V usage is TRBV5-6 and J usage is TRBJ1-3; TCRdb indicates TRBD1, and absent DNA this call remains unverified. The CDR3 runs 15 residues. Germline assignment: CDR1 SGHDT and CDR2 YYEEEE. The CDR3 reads CASSLGGGSGNTIYF.

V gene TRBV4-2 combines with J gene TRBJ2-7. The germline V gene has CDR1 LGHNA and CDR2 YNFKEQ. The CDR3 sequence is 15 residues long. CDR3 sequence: CASSRQGWTAYEQYF.

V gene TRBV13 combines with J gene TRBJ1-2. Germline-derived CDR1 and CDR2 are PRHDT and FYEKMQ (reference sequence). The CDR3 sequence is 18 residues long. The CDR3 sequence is CASSSDRNYGREGYGYTF.

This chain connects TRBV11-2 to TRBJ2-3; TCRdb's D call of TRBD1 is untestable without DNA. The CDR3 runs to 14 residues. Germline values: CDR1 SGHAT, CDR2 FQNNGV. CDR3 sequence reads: CASSLSGKGDTQYF.

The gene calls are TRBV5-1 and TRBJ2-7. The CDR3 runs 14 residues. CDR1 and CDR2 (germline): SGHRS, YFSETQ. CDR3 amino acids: CASSSGLAPYEQYF.

CDR3 sequence: CASSHFEASGSYEQYF. This chain joins TRBV5-1 and TRBJ2-7; TCRdb indicates TRBD2, and absent DNA this call remains unverified. The germline gives CDR1 SGHRS, CDR2 YFSETQ. This CDR3 comprises 16 residues.

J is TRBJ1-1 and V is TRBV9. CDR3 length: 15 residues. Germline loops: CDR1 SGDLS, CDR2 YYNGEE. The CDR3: CASSVTAREGTEAFF.

CDR3 sequence reads: CASSLGDTSYEQYF. The chain recombines TRBV5-1 with TRBJ2-7; absent DNA, TCRdb's TRBD1 call cannot be checked. The length of the CDR3 is 14 residues. Germline CDR1 and CDR2: SGHRS and YFSETQ. The full variable domain, with the rest looked up from reference TRBV5-1 and TRBJ2-7, is KAGVTQTPRYLIKTRGQQVTLSCSPISGHRSVSWYQQTPGQGLQFLFEYFSETQRNKGNFPGRFSGRQFSNSRSEMNVSTLELGDSALYLCASSLGDTSYEQYFGPGTRLTVT.

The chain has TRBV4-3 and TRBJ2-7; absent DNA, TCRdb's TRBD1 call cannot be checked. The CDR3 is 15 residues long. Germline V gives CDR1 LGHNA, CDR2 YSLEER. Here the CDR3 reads CASSQGGTGTYEQYF.

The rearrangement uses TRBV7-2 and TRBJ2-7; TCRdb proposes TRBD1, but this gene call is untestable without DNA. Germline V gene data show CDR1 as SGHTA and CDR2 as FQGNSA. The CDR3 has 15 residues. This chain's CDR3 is CASSLGGARNYEQYF.

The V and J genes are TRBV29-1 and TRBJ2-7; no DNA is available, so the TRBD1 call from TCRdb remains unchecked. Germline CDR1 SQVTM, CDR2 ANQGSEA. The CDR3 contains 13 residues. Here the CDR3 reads CSVASGHLYEQYF.

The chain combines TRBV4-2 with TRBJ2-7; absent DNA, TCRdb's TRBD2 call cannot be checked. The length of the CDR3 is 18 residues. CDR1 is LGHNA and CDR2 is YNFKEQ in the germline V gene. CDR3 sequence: CASSQAGTSGGLVREQYF.

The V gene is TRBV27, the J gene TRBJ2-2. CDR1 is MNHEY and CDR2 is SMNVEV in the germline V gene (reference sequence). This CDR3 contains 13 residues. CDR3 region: CASSRANTGELFF.

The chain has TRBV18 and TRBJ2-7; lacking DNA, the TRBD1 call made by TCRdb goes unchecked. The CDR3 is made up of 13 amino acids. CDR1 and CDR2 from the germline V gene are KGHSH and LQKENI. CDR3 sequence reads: CASSSYAGDEQYF.

The CDR3 loop is CASSLVGLATDEQFF. The chain links TRBV7-3 to TRBJ2-1; TCRdb names TRBD2, which stays unverified in the absence of DNA. The CDR3 is 15 amino acids. The germline V gene has CDR1 SGHTA and CDR2 FQGTGA. The full variable domain, completed using reference TRBV7-3 and TRBJ2-1, is GAGVSQTPSNKVTEKGKYVELRCDPISGHTALYWYRQSLGQGPEFLIYFQGTGAADDSGLPNDRFFAVRPEGSVSTLKIQRTERGDSAVYLCASSLVGLATDEQFFGPGTRLTVL.

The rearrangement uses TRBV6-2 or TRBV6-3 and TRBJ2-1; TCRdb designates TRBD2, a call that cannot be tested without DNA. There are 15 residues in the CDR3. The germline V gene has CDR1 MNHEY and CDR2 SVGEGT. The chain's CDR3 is CASSYRAGGGGEQFF.

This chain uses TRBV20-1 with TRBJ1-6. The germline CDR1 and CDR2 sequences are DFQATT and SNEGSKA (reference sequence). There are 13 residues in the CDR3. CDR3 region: CSARDVNLPPLHF.

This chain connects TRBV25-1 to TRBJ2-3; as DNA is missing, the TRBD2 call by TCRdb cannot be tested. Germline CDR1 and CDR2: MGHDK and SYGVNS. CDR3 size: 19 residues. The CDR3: CASSAGTSGQFARTDTQYF.

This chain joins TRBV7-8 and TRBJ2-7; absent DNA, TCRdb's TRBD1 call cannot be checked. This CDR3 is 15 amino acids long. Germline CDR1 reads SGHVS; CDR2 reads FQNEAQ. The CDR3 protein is CASSSPWTGDYEQYF.

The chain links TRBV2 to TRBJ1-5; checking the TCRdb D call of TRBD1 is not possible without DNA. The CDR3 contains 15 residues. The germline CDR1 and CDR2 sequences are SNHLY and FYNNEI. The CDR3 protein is CASSDDRASNQPQHF.

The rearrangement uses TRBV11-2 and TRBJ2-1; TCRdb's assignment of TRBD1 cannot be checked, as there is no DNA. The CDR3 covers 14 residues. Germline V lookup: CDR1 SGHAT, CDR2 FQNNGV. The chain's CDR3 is CASSLLREYNEQFF.

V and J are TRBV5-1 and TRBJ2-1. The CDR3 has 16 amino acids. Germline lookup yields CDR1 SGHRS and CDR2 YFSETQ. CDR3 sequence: CASSLDSFSSYNEQFF.